The 4 T cell receptor beta chains presented below share a single source sample, sequenced in a study of T cell responses to AZD1222 COVID-19 vaccine. Produced via immunoSEQ multiplex PCR; TCRdb's table is partial and in-frame only. The sample records approximately 150,000 clones, roughly 92% being singletons. The specimen was peripheral blood, collected 28 days after the second AZD1222 dose. The receptors originated from an adult who received the AZD1222 COVID-19 vaccine.

This chain uses TRBV5-1 with TRBJ1-6; tentatively, D is TRBD1 (5 bases). The CDR3 consists of 16 residues. Germline lookup yields CDR1 SGHRS and CDR2 YFSETQ. V was pared by 0 bases and J by 6 bases, with 13 bases between. The CDR3 DNA reads as TGCGCCAGCAGCTTGGAAGGAGGGGTGGGTAATTCACCCCTCCACTTT. The encoded protein is CASSLEGGVGNSPLHF.

The chain links TRBV19 to TRBJ2-7; possible D gene TRBD1, 6 bases. Germline lookup yields CDR1 LNHDA and CDR2 SQIVND (reference sequence). Trimming removed 2 bases at V and 2 bases at J, with 16 bases between. CDR3 length: 16 residues. The CDR3 DNA is TGTGCCAGTAGTATACATCCCGGACAGAATGCCTACGAGCAGTACTTC. Its protein product is CASSIHPGQNAYEQYF.

This chain connects TRBV7-2 to TRBJ2-3; either TRBD1 or TRBD2 may supply D (5 bases each). The CDR3 is 15 residues long. The ends were cut back, 1 base at V and 0 bases at J, with 8 bases in the middle. Looked up from germline, CDR1 is SGHTA and CDR2 is FQGNSA. CDR3 coding DNA: TGTGCCAGCAGCTTAGTGGGGGAGAGCACAGATACGCAGTATTTT. Protein: CASSLVGESTDTQYF.

This clone showed up just once. The chain couples TRBV2 to TRBJ1-1; TRBD1 might be the D (5 bases). Germline loops: CDR1 SNHLY, CDR2 FYNNEI. Deletions cut 8 bases from V and 7 bases from J, with 14 bases between. The CDR3 is 12 residues long. CDR3 sequence reads: CASGGLRGEAFF. The CDR3 DNA reads as TGTGCCAGCGGGGGGTTGAGGGGTGAAGCTTTCTTT.